The 15 T cell receptor beta chains below were found in one sample sequenced in a study of T cells after yellow fever vaccination. Each CDR3 protein gets one entry after TCRdb re-called the 5' RACE reads with MiXCR. The sample consists of some 500,000 distinct CDR3 sequences, roughly 14% of them appearing once. The sequencing here drew on PBMCs, taken on the day of the yellow fever booster vaccination. The receptor set was obtained from a man aged 30 to 39 who received the YFV17D yellow fever vaccine.

The chain combines TRBV12-3 or TRBV12-4 with TRBJ2-7, with 11 bases that match TRBD1. The CDR3 covers 16 residues. After removal of 4 bases from V and 2 bases from J, the junction contained 7 bases not matched to a gene. The CDR3 protein is CASSYGRGQGAYEQYF. The CDR3 DNA reads TGTGCCAGCAGTTACGGTCGGGGACAGGGGGCCTACGAGCAGTACTTC.

A few counts support this clonotype. This chain connects TRBV7-8 to TRBJ1-5; unclear D gene. CDR1 is SGHVS, CDR2 FQNEAQ, per germline. V was cut by 0 bases and J by 8 bases, with 11 bases left in between. This CDR3 spans 14 amino acids. The CDR3 sequence is CASSLADHDKPQHF. The DNA for the CDR3 is TGTGCCAGCAGCTTAGCGGATCATGATAAGCCCCAGCATTTT.

This chain uses TRBV29-1 with TRBJ2-7; the D gene is possibly TRBD2 (5 bases). Germline V gene lookup returns CDR1 SQVTM and CDR2 ANQGSEA. This CDR3 is built from 11 residues. The V end was cut by 0 bases, the J end by 7 bases, with 7 bases between. The CDR3 bases are TGCAGCGTTGAAGATCGCGGGGAGCAGTACTTC. It specifies CSVEDRGEQYF.

This clonotype occurred a few times. The chain carries TRBV20-1 and TRBJ2-5; perhaps TRBD2 as D (6 bases). V was cut by 5 bases and J by 2 bases, with 12 bases left in between. The CDR3 runs 13 residues. Germline loops: CDR1 DFQATT, CDR2 SNEGSKA (reference sequence). The CDR3 bases are TGCAGTGCTCCTTCGCGGGGACAAGAGACCCAGTACTTC. Amino acid sequence: CSAPSRGQETQYF.

In this sample, this clonotype turned up many times. The chain combines TRBV5-1 with TRBJ2-1, with D possibly being TRBD2 (6 bases). Germline values: CDR1 SGHRS, CDR2 YFSETQ. CDR3 size: 15 residues. Trimming removed 4 bases at V and 0 bases at J, with 11 bases between. CDR3 protein: CASSRDGSSYNEQFF. CDR3 DNA: TGCGCCAGCAGCCGGGACGGGAGCTCCTACAATGAGCAGTTCTTC.

This clonotype was observed a few times. This rearrangement joins TRBV9 to TRBJ2-2; 13 nucleotides line up with TRBD2. Trimming cost V 3 bases and J 5 bases; bases outside gene matches: 7. CDR3 length: 17 amino acids. CDR1 is SGDLS, CDR2 YYNGEE, per germline. Written as DNA, the CDR3 is TGTGCCAGCAGCGATAACCCGGGACTAGCGGGAACCGGGGAGCTGTTTTTT. Translating gives CASSDNPGLAGTGELFF.

This clonotype was seen many times. This chain connects TRBV25-1 to TRBJ2-1; 9 bases line up with TRBD2. V was clipped by 7 bases and J by 7 bases; unmatched bases: 11. Germline values: CDR1 MGHDK, CDR2 SYGVNS. This CDR3 contains 15 residues. The CDR3 nucleotides are TGTGCCAGCACCCCCCGCAATAGCGGGAGTAATGAGCAGTTCTTC. Protein sequence: CASTPRNSGSNEQFF.

This clonotype has a handful of counts. V gene TRBV10-2 combines with J gene TRBJ2-7; TRBD1 matches 7 bases. The junction had 4 bases not matched to a gene; V was cut back by 10 bases and J by 4 bases. CDR1 is WSHSY and CDR2 is SAAADI in the germline V gene. CDR3 size: 11 residues. CDR3 protein: CATGTEYEQYF. The CDR3 DNA is TGCGCCACCGGGACAGAATACGAGCAGTACTTC.

Ten or more counts support this clonotype. The CDR3 loop reads CSASPASQETQYF. DNA for the CDR3: TGCAGTGCCAGCCCGGCTAGTCAGGAGACCCAGTACTTC. The chain employs TRBV20-1 and TRBJ2-5; no reliable D call. The germline CDR1 and CDR2 sequences are DFQATT and SNEGSKA (reference sequence). V was cut by 6 bases and J by 5 bases, with 16 bases left in between. There are 13 residues in the CDR3.

The chain combines TRBV20-1 with TRBJ2-2; a possible D gene is TRBD2 (5 bases). The CDR3 loop spans 14 amino acids. V was shortened by 2 bases and J by 6 bases, with 13 bases between the two germline ends. From germline, CDR1 is DFQATT and CDR2 SNEGSKA (reference sequence). CDR3 bases: TGCAGTGCTAGAAGGGCTGCGGGTCCCGGGGAGCTGTTTTTT. This sequence encodes CSARRAAGPGELFF.

This clonotype occurred many times. V and J are TRBV5-1 and TRBJ2-3; no reliable D call. The CDR3 runs 15 residues. Germline V lookup: CDR1 SGHRS, CDR2 YFSETQ. The V gene lost 0 bases and the J gene lost 5 bases, with 13 bases spanning the gap. Written as DNA, the CDR3 is TGCGCCAGCAGCTTGGACACGTCTGTCGGAGATACGCAGTATTTT. Protein sequence: CASSLDTSVGDTQYF.

This clonotype was seen only a few times. This chain uses TRBV20-1 with TRBJ1-4; no clear D gene. Germline loops: CDR1 DFQATT, CDR2 SNEGSKA (reference sequence). Trimming pared 0 bases from V and 8 bases from J, leaving 13 bases between. The CDR3 contains 14 residues. Written as DNA, the CDR3 is TGCAGTGCTAGAGAGTCCGGGTCGAGAGAAAAACTGTTTTTT. Translation: CSARESGSREKLFF.

This clonotype was seen a few times. The chain carries TRBV18 and TRBJ2-1; weak D call: TRBD2 (6 bases). From germline, CDR1 is KGHSH and CDR2 LQKENI. Trimming removed 2 bases at V and 5 bases at J, with 19 bases between. This CDR3 is built from 17 residues. CDR3 nucleotides: TGTGCCAGCTCACCAACGGGGGAGAGGGGTTACCACAATGAGCAGTTCTTC. It is translated as CASSPTGERGYHNEQFF.

The chain carries TRBV20-1 and TRBJ1-5, with TRBD1 identical over 7 bases. The CDR3 has 13 residues. Germline-derived CDR1 and CDR2 are DFQATT and SNEGSKA (reference sequence). The chain's CDR3 is CSTRQGSNQPQHF. CDR3 in DNA: TGCAGCACCAGACAGGGAAGCAATCAGCCCCAGCATTTT.

The sample holds a few counts of this clonotype. The V and J genes are TRBV6-6 and TRBJ2-7; possibly TRBD1 for D (6 bases). Germline V gene data show CDR1 as MNHNY and CDR2 as SVGAGI (reference sequence). Trimming pared 4 bases from V and 9 bases from J, leaving 10 bases between. The CDR3 covers 11 residues. The CDR3 coding sequence is TGTGCCAGCAGTTCGGACAGTGGGCAGTACTTC. It specifies CASSSDSGQYF.